These 17 T cell receptor beta chains were sequenced from one sample in a study of cytomegalovirus exposure and HLA in healthy donors (dated by TCRdb to the late 2010s). Receptors were amplified or captured by the immunoSEQ multiplex PCR assay. For the multiplex PCR, a mixture combining 60 forward primers for TCR Vbeta segments and 13 reverse primers for TCR Jbeta segments was used. Not all clones reach the TCRdb copy of this immuneACCESS table, which keeps in-frame sequences only. Checked studies attribute under half of the gap to unresolved V genes and leave the rest unexplained. Across this sample there are over 75,000 clones, with around 76% seen only once. Around 7% of the sample lies in the top ten. The sequenced material came from PBMCs. The receptor set was obtained from a man aged 40-49 years in good health and CMV-seropositive.

The genes are TRBV5-3 and TRBJ1-3; no definite D call. TRBV5-3 is classed as an ORF, of uncertain function. This CDR3 comprises 17 residues. V lost 4 bases and J lost 0, with 17 bases in between. Written as DNA, the CDR3 is TGTGCCAGAAGCCCCGAGTGGAGGACTTGCTCTGGAAACACCATATATTTT. This sequence encodes CARSPEWRTCSGNTIYF.

This clone was observed a handful of times. The chain combines TRBV28 with TRBJ2-1; D is unresolved. Per the germline V gene, CDR1 is MDHEN and CDR2 is SYDVKM. The CDR3 is 12 residues long. V was pared by 5 bases and J by 2 bases, with 4 bases between. The CDR3 sequence is CASSTAYNEQFF. CDR3 bases: TGTGCCAGCAGTACTGCCTACAATGAGCAGTTCTTC. The full variable domain, completed using reference TRBV28 and TRBJ2-1, is DVKVTQSSRYLVKRTGEKVFLECVQDMDHENMFWYRQDPGLGLRLIYFSYDVKMKEKGDIPEGYSVSREKKERFSLILESASTNQTSMYLCASSTAYNEQFFGPGTRLTVL.

The V call is TRBV28, the J call TRBJ1-1; the D gene is possibly TRBD1 (5 bases). Trimming pared 7 bases from V and 5 bases from J, leaving 20 bases between. Looked up from germline, CDR1 is MDHEN and CDR2 is SYDVKM. There are 15 residues in the CDR3. Written as DNA, the CDR3 is TGTGCCAGCACACTTGGTGGGGGGTCGGGGACTGAAGCTTTCTTT. Residues: CASTLGGGSGTEAFF.

J is TRBJ2-3 and V is TRBV5-1; 9 nucleotides match TRBD1. J was trimmed by 3 bases and V by 3 bases; bases with no gene match: 5. This CDR3 contains 15 residues. Germline CDR1 SGHRS, CDR2 YFSETQ. The CDR3 loop is CASSSTGGSTDTQYF. CDR3 nucleotide sequence: TGCGCCAGCAGCTCTACAGGGGGCTCGACAGATACGCAGTATTTT.

The chain carries TRBV6-5 and TRBJ2-3; D is possibly TRBD2 (5 bases). The CDR3 runs 15 residues. V was clipped by 0 bases and J by 1 base, with 8 bases between them. Germline CDR1 reads MNHEY; CDR2 reads SVGAGI. CDR3 protein: CASSYSVGGTDTQYF. Here the CDR3 DNA reads TGTGCCAGCAGTTACTCTGTGGGAGGCACAGATACGCAGTATTTT.

The chain couples TRBV9 to TRBJ1-3, with TRBD1 matching over 8 bases. The length of the CDR3 is 15 residues. The V gene's germline CDR1 is SGDLS and CDR2 YYNGEE. The V segment lost 5 bases and the J segment 3 bases; nucleotides outside the gene matches: 7. The CDR3 DNA reads as TGTGCCAGCAGTTATGGACAGGGATATGGAAACACCATATATTTT. Its protein product is CASSYGQGYGNTIYF.

This rearrangement joins TRBV6-6 to TRBJ2-1; possible D gene TRBD1, 6 bases. With 4 bases removed from V and 6 bases from J, the gap between germline ends came to 13 bases. This CDR3 has 14 amino acids. CDR1 and CDR2 (germline): MNHNY, SVGAGI (reference sequence). In DNA, the CDR3 is TGTGCCAGCAGTTTAATACAGGGCGGCAATGAGCAGTTCTTC. Protein: CASSLIQGGNEQFF.

The chain uses TRBV13 and TRBJ2-7; unclear D gene. Trimming took 5 bases from V and 1 from J, leaving 15 bases between them. CDR3 length equals 15 residues. Germline CDR1 is PRHDT and CDR2 is FYEKMQ (reference sequence). The CDR3 protein is CASSQAGSLSYEQYF. The CDR3 DNA reads as TGTGCCAGCAGCCAAGCCGGGTCCCTATCCTACGAGCAGTACTTC.

This chain links TRBV5-1 with TRBJ2-3; D is possibly TRBD2 (7 bases). CDR1 and CDR2 from the germline V gene are SGHRS and YFSETQ. This CDR3 contains 16 residues. Between the trimmed V and J ends, which lost 4 bases and 0 bases, there was a span of 15 bases. The CDR3 reads CASSPARGGSTDTQYF. The DNA of the CDR3 is TGCGCCAGCAGCCCGGCCCGCGGGGGCAGCACAGATACGCAGTATTTT. Together with reference TRBV5-1 and TRBJ2-3, the CDR3 gives the full variable domain: KAGVTQTPRYLIKTRGQQVTLSCSPISGHRSVSWYQQTPGQGLQFLFEYFSETQRNKGNFPGRFSGRQFSNSRSEMNVSTLELGDSALYLCASSPARGGSTDTQYFGPGTRLTVL.

A note on this clone: A read error may produce the germline difference seen at one junction end. The rearrangement uses TRBV7-7 and TRBJ2-3; a possible D gene is TRBD2 (5 bases). CDR3 length: 14 amino acids. The germline gives CDR1 SSHAT, CDR2 FNYEAQ (reference sequence). CDR3 loop: CASSFGMPTDTQYF. The CDR3 DNA is TGTGCTAGCAGCTTCGGGATGCCCACAGATACGCAGTATTTT.

The chain employs TRBV18 and TRBJ2-7; a possible D gene is TRBD2 (7 bases). Trimming took 0 bases from V and 2 from J, leaving 11 bases between them. The CDR3 totals 15 residues. Per germline, CDR1 KGHSH and CDR2 LQKENI. The DNA of the CDR3 is TGTGCCAGCTCACCACCGGGGGGGCGCGCCTACGAGCAGTACTTC. Translation: CASSPPGGRAYEQYF.

The DNA for the CDR3 is TGTGCCAGCAGCGGGGGACAGGGGGCTGGAAAACTGTTTTTT. Translation: CASSGGQGAGKLFF. The chain joins TRBV9 to TRBJ1-4; TRBD1 matches at 12 bases. V was pared by 3 bases and J by 10 bases, with 4 bases of the junction left unmatched. Germline V lookup: CDR1 SGDLS, CDR2 YYNGEE. CDR3 length: 14 residues.

CDR3 nucleotide sequence: TGTGCCAGCAGCTTAGTTGGTACAGGCTGGGGCTACACCTTC. Its protein product is CASSLVGTGWGYTF. The rearrangement joins TRBV7-2 to TRBJ1-2; D might be TRBD1 (5 bases). CDR3 size: 14 residues. CDR1 is SGHTA, CDR2 FQGNSA, per germline. The V and J ends lost 1 base and 8 bases respectively, with 14 bases between them.

The CDR3 DNA sequence: TGTGCCAGCAGCCCCGGGAGCCATAGCAATCAGCCCCAGCATTTT. Protein sequence: CASSPGSHSNQPQHF. The chain joins TRBV11-2 to TRBJ1-5; D ambiguous. CDR1 and CDR2 (germline): SGHAT, FQNNGV. This CDR3 is built from 15 residues. Trimming stripped 5 bases from V and 0 bases from J, with 11 bases between.

For the CDR3, the DNA is TGTGCCAGCAGCGTAGCAACGGGAGGGGGGGATTGGAAGACCCAGTACTTC. Translation: CASSVATGGGDWKTQYF. V gene TRBV9 combines with J gene TRBJ2-5; TRBD2 matches 8 bases. This CDR3 is 17 amino acids long. Per the germline V gene, CDR1 is SGDLS and CDR2 is YYNGEE. V shed 0 bases and J 6 bases; nucleotides not matched to a gene: 13.

The chain links TRBV5-1 to TRBJ1-2, with 11 bases lining up with TRBD1. V shed 4 bases, J shed 4 bases, and the junction held 3 bases outside the gene matches. Germline V gene lookup returns CDR1 SGHRS and CDR2 YFSETQ. This CDR3 is built from 14 residues. CDR3 region: CASSLGQGAYGYTF. The CDR3 DNA sequence: TGCGCCAGCAGCCTAGGACAGGGGGCCTATGGCTACACCTTC. Combining the CDR3 with reference TRBV5-1 and TRBJ1-2 gives the whole variable domain KAGVTQTPRYLIKTRGQQVTLSCSPISGHRSVSWYQQTPGQGLQFLFEYFSETQRNKGNFPGRFSGRQFSNSRSEMNVSTLELGDSALYLCASSLGQGAYGYTFGSGTRLTVV.

The gene calls are TRBV7-9 and TRBJ1-2, with TRBD1 identical over 10 bases. CDR1 is SEHNR and CDR2 is FQNEAQ in the germline V gene (reference sequence). The ends lost 5 bases at V and 8 bases at J; junction bases unmatched: 11. This CDR3 comprises 15 residues. CDR3 protein: CASSPQAGTGVGYTF. DNA for the CDR3: TGTGCCAGCAGCCCCCAGGCCGGGACAGGGGTAGGCTACACCTTC.